Sequencing of this TCR beta chain was carried out in a study of OX40 agonist ivuxolimab in advanced cancers. A note on this clone: Its target is not known.

This table comes from immunoSEQ multiplex PCR, and its TCRdb copy is limited to in-frame clones, with some not included. The sample yields tens of thousands of clones, about 85% seen once. Findings of the study overall: At 0.1 to 3.0 mg/kg, clonal expansion of CD4+ and CD8+ blood T cells had occurred by week 6. Antigen specificity was not determined for the expanded peripheral T cells.

The sampling schedule covered blood at baseline, cycle 4 day 1, and cycle 7 day 1. The CDR3 consists of 14 residues. The V gene's germline CDR1 is SGHTA and CDR2 FQGTGA. Deletions cut 5 bases from V and 4 bases from J, with 14 bases between. The chain couples TRBV7-3 to TRBJ1-2; D remains unclear. The sample in question was CD4+ or CD8+ T cells sorted from blood, obtained in a trial of the OX40 agonist ivuxolimab. This clonotype originated in an adult with an advanced solid tumor such as melanoma, head and neck, liver or kidney cancer. CDR3 DNA: TGTGCCAGCAGCCCGGAGGAACGCGGCTATGGCTACACCTTC. Its translation is CASSPEERGYGYTF.